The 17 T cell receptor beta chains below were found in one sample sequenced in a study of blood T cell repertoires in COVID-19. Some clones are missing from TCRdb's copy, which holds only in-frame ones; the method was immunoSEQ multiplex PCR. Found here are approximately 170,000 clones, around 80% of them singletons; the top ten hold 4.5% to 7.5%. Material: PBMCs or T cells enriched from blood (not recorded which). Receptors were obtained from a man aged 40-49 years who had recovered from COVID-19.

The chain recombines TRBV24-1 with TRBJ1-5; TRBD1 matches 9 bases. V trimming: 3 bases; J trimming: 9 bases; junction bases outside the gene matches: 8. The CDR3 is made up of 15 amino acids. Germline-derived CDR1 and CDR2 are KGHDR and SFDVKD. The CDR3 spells CATSDPTGGFRPQHF. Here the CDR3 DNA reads TGTGCCACCAGTGATCCTACAGGGGGCTTTCGGCCCCAGCATTTT.

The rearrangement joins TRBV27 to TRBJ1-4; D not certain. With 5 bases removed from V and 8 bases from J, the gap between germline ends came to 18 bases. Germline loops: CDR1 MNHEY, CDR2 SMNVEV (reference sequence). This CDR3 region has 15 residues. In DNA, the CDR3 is TGTGCCAGCAGTCGAAACCCTTCAGGAGGGGAAAAACTGTTTTTT. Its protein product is CASSRNPSGGEKLFF.

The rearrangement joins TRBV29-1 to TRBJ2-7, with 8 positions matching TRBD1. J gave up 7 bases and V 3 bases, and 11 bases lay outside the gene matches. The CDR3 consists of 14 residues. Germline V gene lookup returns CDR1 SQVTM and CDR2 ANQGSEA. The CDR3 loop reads CSVDKGQGAREQYF. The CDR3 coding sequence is TGCAGCGTTGATAAAGGGCAGGGGGCTCGGGAGCAGTACTTC.

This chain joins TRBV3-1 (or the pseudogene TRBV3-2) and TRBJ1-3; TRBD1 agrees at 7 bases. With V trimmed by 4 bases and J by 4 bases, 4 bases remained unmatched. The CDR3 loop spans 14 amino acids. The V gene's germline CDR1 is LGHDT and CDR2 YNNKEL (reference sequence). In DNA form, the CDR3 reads TGTGCCAGCAGCCCTTCAGGGGGAGGAAACACCATATATTTT. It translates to CASSPSGGGNTIYF.

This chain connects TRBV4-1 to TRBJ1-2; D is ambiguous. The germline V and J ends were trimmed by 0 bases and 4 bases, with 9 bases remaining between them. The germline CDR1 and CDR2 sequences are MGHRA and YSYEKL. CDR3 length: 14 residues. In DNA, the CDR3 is TGCGCCAGCAGCCAAGAACAGACCCTCTATGGCTACACCTTC. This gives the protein CASSQEQTLYGYTF.

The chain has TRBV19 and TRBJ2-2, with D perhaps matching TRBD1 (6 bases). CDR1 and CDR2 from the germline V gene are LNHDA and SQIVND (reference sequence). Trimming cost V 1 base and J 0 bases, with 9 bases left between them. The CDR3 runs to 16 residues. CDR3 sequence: CASSIGAGANTGELFF. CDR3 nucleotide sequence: TGTGCCAGTAGTATAGGGGCAGGGGCGAACACCGGGGAGCTGTTTTTT.

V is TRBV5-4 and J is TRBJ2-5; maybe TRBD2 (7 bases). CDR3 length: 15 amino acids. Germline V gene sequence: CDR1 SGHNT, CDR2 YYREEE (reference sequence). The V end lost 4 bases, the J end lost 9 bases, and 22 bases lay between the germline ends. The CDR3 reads CASSPTAGASTAQYF. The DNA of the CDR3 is TGTGCCAGCAGCCCGACCGCGGGGGCCTCCACGGCCCAGTACTTC.

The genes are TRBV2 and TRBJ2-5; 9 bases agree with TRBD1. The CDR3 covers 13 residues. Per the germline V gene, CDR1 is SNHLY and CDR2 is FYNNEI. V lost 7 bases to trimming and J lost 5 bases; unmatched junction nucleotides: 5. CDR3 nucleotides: TGTGCCAGCACTACAGGGGGCGCGGAGACCCAGTACTTC. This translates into CASTTGGAETQYF. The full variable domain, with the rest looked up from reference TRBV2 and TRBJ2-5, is EPEVTQTPSHQVTQMGQEVILRCVPISNHLYFYWYRQILGQKVEFLVSFYNNEISEKSEIFDDQFSVERPDGSNFTLKIRSTKLEDSAMYFCASTTGGAETQYFGPGTRLLVL.

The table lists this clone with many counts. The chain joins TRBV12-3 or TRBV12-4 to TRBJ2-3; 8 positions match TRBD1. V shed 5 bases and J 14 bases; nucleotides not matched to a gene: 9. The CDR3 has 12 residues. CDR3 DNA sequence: TGTGCCAGCAGTCTCGGACAGGGCATTTGGTATTTT. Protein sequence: CASSLGQGIWYF.

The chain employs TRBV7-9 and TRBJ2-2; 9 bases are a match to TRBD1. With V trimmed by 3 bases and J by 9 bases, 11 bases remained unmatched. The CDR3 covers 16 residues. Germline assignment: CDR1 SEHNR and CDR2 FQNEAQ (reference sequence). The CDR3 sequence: CASSFAGTGLSRELFF. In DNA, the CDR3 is TGTGCCAGCAGCTTTGCCGGGACAGGGCTGAGCCGGGAGCTGTTTTTT.

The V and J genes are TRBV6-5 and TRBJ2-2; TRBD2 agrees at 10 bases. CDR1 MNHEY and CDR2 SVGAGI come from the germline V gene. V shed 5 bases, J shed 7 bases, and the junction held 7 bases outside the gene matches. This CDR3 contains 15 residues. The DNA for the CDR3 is TGTGCCAGCAGTCCCACTAGCGGGGTTGGCGGGGAGCTGTTTTTT. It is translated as CASSPTSGVGGELFF.

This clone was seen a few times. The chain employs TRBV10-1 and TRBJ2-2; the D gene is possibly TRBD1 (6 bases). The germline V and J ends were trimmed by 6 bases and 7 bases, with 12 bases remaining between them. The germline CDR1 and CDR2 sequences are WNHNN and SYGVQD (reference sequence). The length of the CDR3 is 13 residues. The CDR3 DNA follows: TGCGCCAGCAGCAACAGGGTTGGCGGGGAGCTGTTTTTT. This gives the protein CASSNRVGGELFF.

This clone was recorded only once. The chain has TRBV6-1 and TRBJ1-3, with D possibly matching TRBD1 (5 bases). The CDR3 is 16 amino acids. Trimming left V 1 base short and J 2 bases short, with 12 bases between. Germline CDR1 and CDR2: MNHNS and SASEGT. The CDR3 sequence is CASSEGSAGTGNTIYF. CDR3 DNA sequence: TGTGCCAGCAGTGAAGGTTCTGCAGGGACTGGAAACACCATATATTTT.

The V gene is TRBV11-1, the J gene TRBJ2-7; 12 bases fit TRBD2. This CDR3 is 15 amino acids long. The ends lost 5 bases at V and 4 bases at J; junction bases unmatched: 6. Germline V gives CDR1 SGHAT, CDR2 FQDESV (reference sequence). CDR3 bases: TGTGCCAGCAGCGCGGGACTAGCGGGCCGATACGAGCAGTACGTC. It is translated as CASSAGLAGRYEQYV.

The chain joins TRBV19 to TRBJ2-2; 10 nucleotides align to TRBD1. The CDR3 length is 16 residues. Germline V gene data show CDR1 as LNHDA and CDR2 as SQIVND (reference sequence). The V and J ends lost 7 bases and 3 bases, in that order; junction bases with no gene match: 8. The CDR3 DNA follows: TGTGCCAGTACCCGCCGGGACAGGGGTCACACCGGGGAGCTGTTTTTT. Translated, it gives CASTRRDRGHTGELFF. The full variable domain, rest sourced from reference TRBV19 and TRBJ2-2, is DGGITQSPKYLFRKEGQNVTLSCEQNLNHDAMYWYRQDPGQGLRLIYYSQIVNDFQKGDIAEGYSVSREKKESFPLTVTSAQKNPTAFYLCASTRRDRGHTGELFFGEGSRLTVL.

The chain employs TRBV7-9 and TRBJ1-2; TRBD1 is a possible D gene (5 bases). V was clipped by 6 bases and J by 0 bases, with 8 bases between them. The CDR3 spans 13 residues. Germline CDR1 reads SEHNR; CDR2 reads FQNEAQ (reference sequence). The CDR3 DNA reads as TGTGCCAGCAGTGACAGAGCTAACTATGGCTACACCTTC. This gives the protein CASSDRANYGYTF.

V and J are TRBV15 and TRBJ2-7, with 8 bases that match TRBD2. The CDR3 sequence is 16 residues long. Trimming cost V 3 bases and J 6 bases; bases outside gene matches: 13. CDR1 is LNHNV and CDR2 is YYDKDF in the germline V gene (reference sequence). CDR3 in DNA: TGTGCCACCAGCAGTATAGCGGGGAGCGGTGGGCGCGAGCAGTACTTC. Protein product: CATSSIAGSGGREQYF.